The sequence of this T cell receptor (beta chain) was determined in a study of beta chain features in type 1 diabetes. Study outcomes and limitations: Possibly, sequencing cDNA over-represented cells that had high TCR expression levels.

The investigators reverse transcribed all of the isolated RNA, so they sequenced expressed TCRB transcripts. Method: immunoSEQ multiplex PCR; TCRdb's copy keeps in-frame clones and lacks some. This table has 680,000 or so clones, about a sixth appearing once. The CDR3 runs 14 residues. The trim removed 10 bases at V and 4 bases at J, leaving 8 bases unmatched. Germline loops: CDR1 SGDLS, CDR2 YYNGEE. This clone appeared a few times. What it binds is unknown. This chain uses TRBV9 with TRBJ2-1, with 10 bases identical to TRBD1. The TCR sequence derives from a man younger than 30 in good health. The sequencing input was naive CD4+ T cells from blood. The CDR3 DNA follows: TGTGCCTCCACGGAGGGACAGGGGTACAATGAGCAGTTCTTC. It encodes CASTEGQGYNEQFF.